Given below is one TCR beta chain in context. Its antigen specificity is not known. The record has no base qualities; no much larger clone is one base away. This sample stems from a study of blood T cell repertoires in COVID-19 (dated by TCRdb to the early 2020s). Some background on the complete study: For ImmuneRACE Cohort 3, a participant was defined as recovered based on two consecutive negative NP/OP PCR tests, clearance by a healthcare professional, or resolution of symptoms. The collaborator samples originated in the United States, Italy and Spain and spanned the acute and convalescent phases of COVID-19. The prospective study material was composed of cDNA or gDNA derived from T cells, B-cell-depleted T cells, or PBMCs. Subjects who had been exposed to COVID-19, were actively infected with it, or had recovered from it provided the deeply sampled blood TCRbeta repertoires that made up the dataset. The repertoires were made available in a free public database intended to serve as a resource for research on the immune response to SARS-CoV-2. Samples came from the ongoing ImmuneRACE study (first 160 participants) plus 1,254 subjects from 6 global collaborators. Nearly every sample came with metadata listing a de-identified subject ID, COVID-19 status, age in years and sex. HLA class I and class II types, where available, came from metadata supplied by the sample provider rather than from assay-based typing.

Participants in the prospective study were enrolled through a virtual design, were aged about 18 to 90 years, and lived in roughly 24 United States geographic areas. Cohort assignment in the prospective study relied on participant-reported clinical history from a screening survey and a study questionnaire. In the prospective study, mobile phlebotomists collected whole blood, serum and a nasopharyngeal or oropharyngeal swab from each participant. Additional blood draws and questionnaires over an approximately 2-month period could optionally be provided by prospective study participants. Before DNA extraction, prospective study blood samples were shipped either frozen or at room temperature. The immunoSEQ Assay, a bias-controlled multiplex PCR, was used to amplify TCRbeta CDR3 regions from genomic DNA. From the authors' description of their analysis: The number of nucleated cells in each sample was estimated by amplification of reference gene primers within the assay. To quantify the absolute abundance of each unique TCRbeta CDR3 rearrangement, sequence reads were collapsed and filtered. Productive Simpson clonality was computed per sample as the square root of Simpson's diversity index over productive rearrangements. TCRdb took over this immuneACCESS table, retaining in-frame rearrangements with V and J assigned. Such tables are incomplete; in checked studies, under half of the missing clones stem from an unresolved V gene, and the remainder is unexplained. D and trimming were read from the DNA, whereas the V and J calls and clone size are those reported in that table. Present in this sample are more than 200,000 clones, around 86% of which were seen just once. The ten largest clones add up to approximately 7.2% of the sample.

The full study reports these points: How much clinical and demographic metadata was included differed by source and by participant, and the metadata was provided uncurated.

The receptor was isolated from a man aged 25 to 45 in a cohort exposed to, infected with or recovered from COVID-19 (not recorded which). The sample comprised PBMCs or T cells enriched from blood (not recorded which).

The CDR3 here reads CASSYSFNYGYTF. The nucleotides are TGTGCCAGCAGTTATAGTTTTAACTATGGCTACACCTTC. The rearrangement combines TRBV6-5 with TRBJ1-2; the D gene remains uncertain. From the cysteine through the phenylalanine, the CDR3 covers 13 amino acids. The retained sequence is limited to the CDR3, 39 bases, with the frame set at the first base. The CDR1 and CDR2 encoded by the germline V gene are MNHEY and SVGAGI. V and J are truncated by 3 bases and 1 base respectively, leaving an intervening sequence of 6 bases.